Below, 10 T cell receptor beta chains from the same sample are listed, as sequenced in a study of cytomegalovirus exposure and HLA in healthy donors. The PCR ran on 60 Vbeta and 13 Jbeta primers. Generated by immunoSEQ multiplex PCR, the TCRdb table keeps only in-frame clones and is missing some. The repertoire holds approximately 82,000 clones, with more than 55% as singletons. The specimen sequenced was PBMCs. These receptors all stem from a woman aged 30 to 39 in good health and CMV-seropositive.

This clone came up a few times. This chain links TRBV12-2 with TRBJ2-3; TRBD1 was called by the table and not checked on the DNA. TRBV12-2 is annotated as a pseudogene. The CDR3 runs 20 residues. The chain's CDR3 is CASRLARDRVCFEFADTQYF. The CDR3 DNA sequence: TGTGCAAGTCGCTTAGCCCGGGACAGGGTGTGTTTTGAGTTCGCAGATACGCAGTATTTT.

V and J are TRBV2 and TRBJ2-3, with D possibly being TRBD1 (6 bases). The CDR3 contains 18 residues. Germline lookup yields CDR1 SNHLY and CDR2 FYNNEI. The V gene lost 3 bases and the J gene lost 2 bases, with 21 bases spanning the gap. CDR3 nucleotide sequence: TGTGCCAGCAGTGAGTATTTAGGACAGACGATAAACACAGATACGCAGTATTTT. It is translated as CASSEYLGQTINTDTQYF.

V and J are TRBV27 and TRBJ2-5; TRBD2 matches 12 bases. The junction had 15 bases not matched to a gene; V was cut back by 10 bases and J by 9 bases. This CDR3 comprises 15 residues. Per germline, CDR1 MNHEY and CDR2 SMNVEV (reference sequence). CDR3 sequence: CATRETSGGRRAQYF. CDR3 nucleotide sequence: TGTGCCACCCGCGAGACTAGCGGGGGACGAAGGGCCCAGTACTTC.

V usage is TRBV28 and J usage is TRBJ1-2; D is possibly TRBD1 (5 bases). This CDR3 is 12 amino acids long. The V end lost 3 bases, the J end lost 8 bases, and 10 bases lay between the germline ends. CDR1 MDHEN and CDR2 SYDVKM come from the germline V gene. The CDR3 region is CASSLGGKGYTF. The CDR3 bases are TGTGCCAGCAGTTTGGGGGGAAAGGGCTACACCTTC.

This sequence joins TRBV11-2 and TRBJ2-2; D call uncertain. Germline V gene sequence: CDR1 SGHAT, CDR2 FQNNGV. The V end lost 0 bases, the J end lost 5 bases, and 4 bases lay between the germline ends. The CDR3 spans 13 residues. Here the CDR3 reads CASSLEQTGELFF. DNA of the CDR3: TGTGCCAGCAGCTTAGAACAGACCGGGGAGCTGTTTTTT. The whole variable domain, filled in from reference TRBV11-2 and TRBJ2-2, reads EAGVAQSPRYKIIEKRQSVAFWCNPISGHATLYWYQQILGQGPKLLIQFQNNGVVDDSQLPKDRFSAERLKGVDSTLKIQPAKLEDSAVYLCASSLEQTGELFFGEGSRLTVL.

In DNA form, the CDR3 reads TGTGCCAGCAGTGACATCCAGAATTCACCCCTCCACTTT. This translates into CASSDIQNSPLHF. The chain recombines TRBV2 with TRBJ1-6, with no clear D. CDR3 length: 13 amino acids. Trimming pared 3 bases from V and 7 bases from J, leaving 7 bases between. The germline CDR1 and CDR2 sequences are SNHLY and FYNNEI.

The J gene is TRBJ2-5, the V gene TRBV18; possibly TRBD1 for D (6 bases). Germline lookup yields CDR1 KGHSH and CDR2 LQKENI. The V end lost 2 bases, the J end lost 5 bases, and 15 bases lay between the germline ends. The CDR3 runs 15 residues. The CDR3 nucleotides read TGTGCCAGCTCACCAGAAGGGGGAACGCGGGAGACCCAGTACTTC. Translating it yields CASSPEGGTRETQYF.

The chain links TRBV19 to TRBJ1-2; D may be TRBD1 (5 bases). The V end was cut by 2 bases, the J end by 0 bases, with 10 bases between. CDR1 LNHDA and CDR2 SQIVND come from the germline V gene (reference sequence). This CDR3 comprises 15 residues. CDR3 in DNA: TGTGCCAGTAGTATATTGACAGAAGCTAACTATGGCTACACCTTC. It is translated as CASSILTEANYGYTF.

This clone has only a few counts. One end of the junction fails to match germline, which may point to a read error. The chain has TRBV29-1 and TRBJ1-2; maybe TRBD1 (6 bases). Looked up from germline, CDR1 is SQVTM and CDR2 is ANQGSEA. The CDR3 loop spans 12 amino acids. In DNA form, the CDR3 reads TGCAGCGTCTCGAGGGACAACTATGGCTACCCCTTC. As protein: CSVSRDNYGYPF.

CDR3 amino acids: CAWSDRVAGELFF. Written as DNA, the CDR3 is TGTGCCTGGAGTGACAGGGTCGCCGGGGAGCTGTTTTTT. The rearrangement joins TRBV30 to TRBJ2-2, with D possibly TRBD1 on 6 matching bases. The CDR3 length is 13 residues. CDR1 and CDR2 from the germline V gene are GTSNPN and SVGIG (reference sequence). V lost 1 base and J lost 6, with 9 bases in between.